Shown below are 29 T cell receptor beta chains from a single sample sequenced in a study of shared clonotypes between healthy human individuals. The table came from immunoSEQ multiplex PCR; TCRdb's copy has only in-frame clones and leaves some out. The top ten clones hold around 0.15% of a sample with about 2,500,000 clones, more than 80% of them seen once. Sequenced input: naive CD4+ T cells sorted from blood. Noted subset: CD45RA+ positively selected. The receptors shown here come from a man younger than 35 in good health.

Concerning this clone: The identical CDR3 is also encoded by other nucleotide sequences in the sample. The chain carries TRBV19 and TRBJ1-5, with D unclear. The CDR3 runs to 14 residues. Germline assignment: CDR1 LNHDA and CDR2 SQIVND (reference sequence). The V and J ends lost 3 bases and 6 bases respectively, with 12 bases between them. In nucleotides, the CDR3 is TGTGCCAGTAGTATGAATGGAGGAGGTCAGCCCCAGCATTTT. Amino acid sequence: CASSMNGGGQPQHF.

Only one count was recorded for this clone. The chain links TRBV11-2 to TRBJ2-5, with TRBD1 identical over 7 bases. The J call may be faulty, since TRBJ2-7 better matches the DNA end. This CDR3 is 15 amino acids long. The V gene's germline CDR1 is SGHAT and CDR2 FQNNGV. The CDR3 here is CASSSQTGKGYEQYF. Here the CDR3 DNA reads TGTGCCAGCAGCTCCCAGACAGGGAAGGGCTACGAGCAGTACTTC.

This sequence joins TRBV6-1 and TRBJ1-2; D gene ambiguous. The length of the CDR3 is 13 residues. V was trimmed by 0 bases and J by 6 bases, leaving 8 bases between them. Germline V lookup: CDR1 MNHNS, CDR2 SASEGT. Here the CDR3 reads CASSEASAHGYTF. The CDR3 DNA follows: TGTGCCAGCAGTGAAGCTTCGGCACATGGCTACACCTTC.

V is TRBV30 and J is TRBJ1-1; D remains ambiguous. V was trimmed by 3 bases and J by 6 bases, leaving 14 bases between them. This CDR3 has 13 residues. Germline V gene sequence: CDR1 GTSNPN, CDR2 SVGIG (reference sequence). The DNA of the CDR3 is TGTGCCTGGAGGGTACCCTCGACCGCTGAAGCTTTCTTT. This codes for CAWRVPSTAEAFF.

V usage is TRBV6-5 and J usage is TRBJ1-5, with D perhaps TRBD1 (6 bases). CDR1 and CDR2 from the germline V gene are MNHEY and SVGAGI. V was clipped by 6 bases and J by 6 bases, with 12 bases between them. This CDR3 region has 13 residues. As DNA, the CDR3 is TGTGCCAGCAGGTACAGGGATGGTCAGCCCCAGCATTTT. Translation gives CASRYRDGQPQHF.

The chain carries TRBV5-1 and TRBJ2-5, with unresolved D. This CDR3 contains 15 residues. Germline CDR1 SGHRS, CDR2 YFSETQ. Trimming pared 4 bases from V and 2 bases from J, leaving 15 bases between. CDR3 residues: CASSLMATVQETQYF. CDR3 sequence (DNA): TGCGCCAGCAGCCTGATGGCCACCGTTCAAGAGACCCAGTACTTC.

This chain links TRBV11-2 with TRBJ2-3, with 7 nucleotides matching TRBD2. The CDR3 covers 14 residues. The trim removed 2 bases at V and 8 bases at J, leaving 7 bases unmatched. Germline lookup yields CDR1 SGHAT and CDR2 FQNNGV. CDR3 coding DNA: TGTGCCAGCAGCTTATCCGGGACTAAGGGTACGCAGTATTTT. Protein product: CASSLSGTKGTQYF.

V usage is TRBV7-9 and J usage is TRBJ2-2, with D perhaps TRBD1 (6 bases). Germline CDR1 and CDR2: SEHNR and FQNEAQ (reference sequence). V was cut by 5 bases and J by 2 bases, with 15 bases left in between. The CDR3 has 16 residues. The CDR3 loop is CASSRNRASNTGELFF. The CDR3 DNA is TGTGCCAGCAGCCGTAACAGGGCGTCAAACACCGGGGAGCTGTTTTTT.

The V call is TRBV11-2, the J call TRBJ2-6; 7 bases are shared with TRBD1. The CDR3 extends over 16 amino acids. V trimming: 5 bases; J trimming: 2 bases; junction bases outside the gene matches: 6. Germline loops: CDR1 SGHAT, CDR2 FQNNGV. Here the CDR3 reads CASSRKGGAGANVLTF. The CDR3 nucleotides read TGTGCCAGCAGCCGTAAAGGGGGCGCTGGGGCCAACGTCCTGACTTTC.

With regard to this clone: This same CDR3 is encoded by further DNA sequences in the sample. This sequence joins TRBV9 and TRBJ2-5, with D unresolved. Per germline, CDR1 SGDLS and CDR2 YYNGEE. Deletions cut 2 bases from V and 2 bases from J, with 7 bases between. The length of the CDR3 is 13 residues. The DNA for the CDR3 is TGTGCCAGCAGCGTTGGACCTCAAGAGACCCAGTACTTC. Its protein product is CASSVGPQETQYF.

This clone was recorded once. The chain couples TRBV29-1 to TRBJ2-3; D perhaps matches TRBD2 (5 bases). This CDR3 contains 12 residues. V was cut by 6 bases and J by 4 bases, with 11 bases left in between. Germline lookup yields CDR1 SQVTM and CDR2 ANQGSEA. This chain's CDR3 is CSVLATADTQYF. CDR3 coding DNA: TGCAGCGTCCTAGCTACGGCAGATACGCAGTATTTT.

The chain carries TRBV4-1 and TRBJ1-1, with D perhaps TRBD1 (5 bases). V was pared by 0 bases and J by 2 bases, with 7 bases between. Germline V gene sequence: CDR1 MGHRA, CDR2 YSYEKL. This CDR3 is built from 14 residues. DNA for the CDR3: TGCGCCAGCAGCCAAGATCAGGGAAACACTGAAGCTTTCTTT. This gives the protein CASSQDQGNTEAFF.

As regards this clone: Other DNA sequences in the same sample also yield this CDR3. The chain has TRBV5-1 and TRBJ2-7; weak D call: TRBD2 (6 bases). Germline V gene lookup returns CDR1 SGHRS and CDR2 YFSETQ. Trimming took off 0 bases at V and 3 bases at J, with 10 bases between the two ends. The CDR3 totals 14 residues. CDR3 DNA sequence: TGCGCCAGCAGCTTGGGCGGCGGGGACTACGAGCAGTACTTC. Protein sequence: CASSLGGGDYEQYF.

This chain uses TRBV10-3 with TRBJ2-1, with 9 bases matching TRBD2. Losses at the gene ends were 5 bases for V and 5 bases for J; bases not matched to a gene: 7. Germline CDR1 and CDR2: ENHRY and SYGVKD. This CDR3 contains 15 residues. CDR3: CAISNSGGRNNEQFF. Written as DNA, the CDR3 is TGTGCCATCAGTAATAGCGGGGGCCGAAACAATGAGCAGTTCTTC.

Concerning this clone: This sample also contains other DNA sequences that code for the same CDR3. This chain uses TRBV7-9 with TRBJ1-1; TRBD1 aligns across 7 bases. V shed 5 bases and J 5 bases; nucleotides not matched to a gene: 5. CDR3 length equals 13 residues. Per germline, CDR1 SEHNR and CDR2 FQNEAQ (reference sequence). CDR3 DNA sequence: TGTGCCAGCAGCGTTCAGGGGGGGACTGAAGCTTTCTTT. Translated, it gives CASSVQGGTEAFF.

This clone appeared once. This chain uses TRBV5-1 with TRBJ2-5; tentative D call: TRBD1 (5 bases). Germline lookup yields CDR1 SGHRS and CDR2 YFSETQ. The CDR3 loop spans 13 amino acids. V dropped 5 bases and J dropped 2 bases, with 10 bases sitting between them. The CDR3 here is CASRSDRQETQYF. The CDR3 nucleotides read TGCGCCAGCAGATCCGACAGACAAGAGACCCAGTACTTC.

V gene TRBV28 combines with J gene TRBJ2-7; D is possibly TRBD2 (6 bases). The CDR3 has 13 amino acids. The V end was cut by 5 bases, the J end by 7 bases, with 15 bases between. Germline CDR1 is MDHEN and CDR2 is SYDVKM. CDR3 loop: CASSPRDFVEQYF. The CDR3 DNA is TGTGCCAGCAGTCCCCGGGACTTTGTTGAGCAGTACTTC.

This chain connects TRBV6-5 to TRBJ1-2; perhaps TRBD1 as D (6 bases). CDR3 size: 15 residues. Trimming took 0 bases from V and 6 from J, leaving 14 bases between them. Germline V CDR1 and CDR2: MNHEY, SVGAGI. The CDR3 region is CASSYSQGRGHGYTF. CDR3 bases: TGTGCCAGCAGTTACTCACAGGGCCGAGGGCATGGCTACACCTTC.

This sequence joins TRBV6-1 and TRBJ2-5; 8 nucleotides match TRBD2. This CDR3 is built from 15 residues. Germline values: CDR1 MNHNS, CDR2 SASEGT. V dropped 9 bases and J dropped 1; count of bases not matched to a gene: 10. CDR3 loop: CASVGAGGSQETQYF. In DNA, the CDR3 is TGTGCCAGTGTCGGGGCGGGGGGTTCCCAAGAGACCCAGTACTTC.

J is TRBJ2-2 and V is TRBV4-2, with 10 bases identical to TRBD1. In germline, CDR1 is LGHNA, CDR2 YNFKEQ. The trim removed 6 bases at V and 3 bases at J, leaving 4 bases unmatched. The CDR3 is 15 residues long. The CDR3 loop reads CASRTGTGDTGELFF. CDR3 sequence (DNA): TGTGCCAGCAGGACCGGGACAGGGGACACCGGGGAGCTGTTTTTT.

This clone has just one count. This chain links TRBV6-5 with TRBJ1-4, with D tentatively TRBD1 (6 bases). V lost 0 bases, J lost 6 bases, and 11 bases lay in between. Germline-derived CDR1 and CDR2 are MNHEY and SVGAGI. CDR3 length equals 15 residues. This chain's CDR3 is CASSYSRGQYEKLFF. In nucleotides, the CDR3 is TGTGCCAGCAGTTACTCGCGTGGACAGTATGAAAAACTGTTTTTT.

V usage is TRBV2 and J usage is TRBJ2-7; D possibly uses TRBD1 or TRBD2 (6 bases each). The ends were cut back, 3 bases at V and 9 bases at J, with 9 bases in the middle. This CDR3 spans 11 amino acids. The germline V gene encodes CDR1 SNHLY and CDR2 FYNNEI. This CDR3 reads CASSEGGGQYF. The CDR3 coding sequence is TGTGCCAGCAGTGAGGGGGGCGGGCAGTACTTC.

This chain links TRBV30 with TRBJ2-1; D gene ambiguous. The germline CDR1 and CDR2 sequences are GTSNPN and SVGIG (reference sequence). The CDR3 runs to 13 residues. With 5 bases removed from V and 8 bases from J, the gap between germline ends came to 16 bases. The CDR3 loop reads CAWSQSVVDEQFF. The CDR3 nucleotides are TGTGCCTGGTCTCAGTCCGTGGTCGATGAGCAGTTCTTC. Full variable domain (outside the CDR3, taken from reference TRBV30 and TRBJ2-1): SQTIHQWPATLVQPVGSPLSLECTVEGTSNPNLYWYRQAAGRGLQLLFYSVGIGQISSEVPQNLSASRPQDRQFILSSKKLLLSDSGFYLCAWSQSVVDEQFFGPGTRLTVL.

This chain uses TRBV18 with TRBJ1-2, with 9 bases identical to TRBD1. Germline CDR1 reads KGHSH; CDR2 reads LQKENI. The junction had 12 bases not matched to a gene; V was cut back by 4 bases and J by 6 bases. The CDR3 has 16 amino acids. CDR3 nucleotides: TGTGCCAGCTCACACTCCTTCGGGACAGGGCTGGATGGCTACACCTTC. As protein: CASSHSFGTGLDGYTF.

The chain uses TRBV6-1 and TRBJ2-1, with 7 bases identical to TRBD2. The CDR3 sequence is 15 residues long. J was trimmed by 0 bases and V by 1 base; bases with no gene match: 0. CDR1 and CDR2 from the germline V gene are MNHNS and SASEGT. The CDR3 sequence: CASSEGLASYNEQFF. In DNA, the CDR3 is TGTGCCAGCAGTGAAGGACTAGCCTCCTACAATGAGCAGTTCTTC.

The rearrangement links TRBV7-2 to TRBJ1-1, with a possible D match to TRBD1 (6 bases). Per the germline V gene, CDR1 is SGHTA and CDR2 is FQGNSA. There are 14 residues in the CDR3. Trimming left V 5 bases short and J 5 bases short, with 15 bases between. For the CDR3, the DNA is TGTGCCAGCAGCCAAGCGGGGACAACGACTGAAGCTTTCTTT. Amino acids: CASSQAGTTTEAFF.

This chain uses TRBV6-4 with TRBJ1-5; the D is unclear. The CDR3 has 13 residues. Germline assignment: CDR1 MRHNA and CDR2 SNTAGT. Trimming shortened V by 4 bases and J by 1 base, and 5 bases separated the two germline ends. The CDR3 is CASSGESNQPQHF. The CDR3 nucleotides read TGTGCCAGCAGTGGGGAGAGCAATCAGCCCCAGCATTTT.

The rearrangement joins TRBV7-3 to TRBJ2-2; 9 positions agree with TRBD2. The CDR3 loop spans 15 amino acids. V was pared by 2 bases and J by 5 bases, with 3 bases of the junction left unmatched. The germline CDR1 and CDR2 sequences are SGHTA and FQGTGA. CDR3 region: CASSLGLAGTGELFF. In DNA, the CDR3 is TGTGCCAGCAGCTTAGGGCTAGCGGGGACCGGGGAGCTGTTTTTT.

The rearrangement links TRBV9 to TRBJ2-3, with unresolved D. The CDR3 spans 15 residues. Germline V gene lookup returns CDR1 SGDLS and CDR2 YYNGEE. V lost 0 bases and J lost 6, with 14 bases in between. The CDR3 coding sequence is TGTGCCAGCAGCGTAGGCGAGAAAAAGAGGGATACGCAGTATTTT. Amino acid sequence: CASSVGEKKRDTQYF.